A single sample is the source of the 9 T cell receptor beta chains below, sequenced in a study of cytomegalovirus exposure and HLA in healthy donors. Primers for the PCR totalled 60 Vbeta and 13 Jbeta. Method: immunoSEQ multiplex PCR; TCRdb's copy keeps in-frame clones and lacks some. The data hold about 140,000 clones, with around 78% observed a single time. The material sequenced was PBMCs. The receptors originated from a man between 40 and 49 years old in good health and CMV-seronegative.

This chain uses TRBV6-5 with TRBJ1-3; possibly TRBD1 for D (5 bases). Germline values: CDR1 MNHEY, CDR2 SVGAGI. This CDR3 region has 14 residues. V was pared by 6 bases and J by 0 bases, with 9 bases between. The CDR3 sequence: CASRGLHSGNTIYF. DNA of the CDR3: TGTGCCAGCAGGGGACTGCACTCTGGAAACACCATATATTTT.

Comments on this clone: This sample includes further DNA sequences coding for the same CDR3. This chain links TRBV10-2 with TRBJ2-3; 8 nucleotides align to TRBD1. With V trimmed by 5 bases and J by 1 base, 5 bases remained unmatched. The germline gives CDR1 WSHSY, CDR2 SAAADI. The CDR3 is made up of 15 amino acids. The CDR3 DNA is TGCGCCAGCAGTTACGGGACAGGAGGCACAGATACGCAGTATTTT. Translating gives CASSYGTGGTDTQYF.

The chain is built from TRBV9 and TRBJ2-6, with a possible D match to TRBD1 (5 bases). This CDR3 comprises 16 residues. Trimming took 3 bases from V and 0 from J, leaving 10 bases between them. Germline values: CDR1 SGDLS, CDR2 YYNGEE. The CDR3 DNA follows: TGTGCCAGCAGCGGAGATCAGGGCTCTGGGGCCAACGTCCTGACTTTC. Translation gives CASSGDQGSGANVLTF.

On this clone: This sample also contains other DNA sequences that code for the same CDR3. The V gene is TRBV7-3, the J gene TRBJ2-5; D call uncertain. The CDR3 length is 13 residues. Germline V gene lookup returns CDR1 SGHTA and CDR2 FQGTGA. V lost 3 bases to trimming and J lost 5 bases, with 10 bases between them. The CDR3 region is CASSLRAGETQYF. DNA for the CDR3: TGTGCCAGCAGCTTGAGAGCCGGGGAGACCCAGTACTTC.

This clone was detected once. V usage is TRBV5-4 and J usage is TRBJ2-7; 10 bases are a match to TRBD2. Germline loops: CDR1 SGHNT, CDR2 YYREEE (reference sequence). The CDR3 runs to 15 residues. Unmatched junction bases numbered 10, after V lost 3 bases and J lost 7 bases. The CDR3 DNA follows: TGTGCCAGCAGCTCTGGAGCGGGAGGGCCTAGGGAGCAGTACTTC. Its translation: CASSSGAGGPREQYF.

Only one count was recorded for this clone. The V gene is TRBV7-2, the J gene TRBJ2-1, with D possibly being TRBD1 (6 bases). This CDR3 has 14 residues. V was cut by 1 base and J by 9 bases, with 13 bases left in between. The germline gives CDR1 SGHTA, CDR2 FQGNSA. The CDR3 coding sequence is TGTGCCAGCAGCTTAGGGGCAGGGGTTGGTGAGCAGTTCTTC. Its protein product is CASSLGAGVGEQFF.

This clone was counted between two and nine times. This sequence joins TRBV7-2 and TRBJ2-5, with D uncertain. With 5 bases removed from V and 1 base from J, the gap between germline ends came to 11 bases. Per the germline V gene, CDR1 is SGHTA and CDR2 is FQGNSA. This CDR3 is built from 14 residues. The DNA for the CDR3 is TGTGCCAGCAGCGAATTGGCAGGCCAAGAGACCCAGTACTTC. Translating gives CASSELAGQETQYF. Full variable domain (missing parts from reference TRBV7-2 and TRBJ2-5): GAGVSQSPSNKVTEKGKDVELRCDPISGHTALYWYRQSLGQGLEFLIYFQGNSAPDKSGLPSDRFSAERTGGSVSTLTIQRTQQEDSAVYLCASSELAGQETQYFGPGTRLLVL.

CDR3 amino acids: CASSAGQVETQYF. Here the CDR3 DNA reads TGTGCCAGCAGCGCGGGACAGGTCGAGACCCAGTACTTC. The chain couples TRBV9 to TRBJ2-5, with 8 bases fitting TRBD1. V shed 3 bases and J 5 bases; nucleotides not matched to a gene: 3. The germline CDR1 and CDR2 sequences are SGDLS and YYNGEE. The CDR3 extends over 13 amino acids.

The chain is built from TRBV2 and TRBJ1-2; 9 nucleotides match TRBD1. Per the germline V gene, CDR1 is SNHLY and CDR2 is FYNNEI. Trimming at V came to 1 base and at J to 6 bases, leaving 3 bases not matched to a gene. This CDR3 has 14 residues. The CDR3: CASSEDRGPDGYTF. CDR3 coding DNA: TGTGCCAGCAGTGAAGACAGGGGGCCGGATGGCTACACCTTC.